The T cell receptor beta chain described here comes from a study of regulatory T cells in long-lasting Graves disease. Study results and caveats: Newly diagnosed Graves' patients had higher TCR diversity than persistent ones. Peripheral blood was the sole material, not thyroid tissue. Newly diagnosed disease favored TRBV20-1 and TRBJ2-1 over persistent disease. Persistent patients shared more public clonotypes (2,741) than newly diagnosed patients (966).

This clonotype was observed a handful of times. Antigen unknown. Relying on iRepertoire HTBI primers and Arm-PCR of CDR3 regions, the team built TCR beta libraries. MiXCR was run by TCRdb on the multiplex PCR reads, yielding one entry per CDR3 protein. The sample records around 420,000 distinct CDR3 sequences, around a sixth being singletons. This CDR3 has 17 residues. The germline V gene has CDR1 MNHEY and CDR2 SVGEGT. V shed 6 bases, J shed 6 bases, and the junction held 13 bases outside the gene matches. Time point indicated: newly diagnosed GD, antithyroid drugs for less than 3 months. PBMC RNA was the source of the TCR library.

This TCR came from a female donor with Graves disease. Source: peripheral blood mononuclear cells (PBMCs), taken at new diagnosis, from a patient treated with antithyroid drugs. The chain links TRBV6-2 or TRBV6-3 to TRBJ2-3; 12 bases agree with TRBD2. The CDR3 region has the DNA TGTGCCAGCAGGACATACCTCCTAGCGGGGGGGCAGGATACGCAGTATTTT. It encodes CASRTYLLAGGQDTQYF.